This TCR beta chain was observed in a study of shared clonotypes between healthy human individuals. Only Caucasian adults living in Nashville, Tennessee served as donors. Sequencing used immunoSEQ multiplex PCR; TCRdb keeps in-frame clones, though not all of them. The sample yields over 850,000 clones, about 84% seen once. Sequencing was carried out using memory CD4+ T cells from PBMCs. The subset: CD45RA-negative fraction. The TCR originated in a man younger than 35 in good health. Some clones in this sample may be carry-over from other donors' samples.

This CDR3 is CASQRGRINTEAFF. In nucleotides, the CDR3 is TGCGCCAGCCAACGGGGCAGGATAAACACTGAAGCTTTCTTT. This chain joins TRBV5-1 and TRBJ1-1, with a tentative D call TRBD1 (5 bases). This CDR3 comprises 14 residues. V dropped 7 bases and J dropped 2 bases, with 15 bases sitting between them. Germline CDR1 and CDR2: SGHRS and YFSETQ.